This TCR beta chain was found in a study of long-term antiretroviral therapy in people with HIV. Regarding the study as a whole: HIV repertoires spanned narrower CDR3 length ranges than controls.

The CDR3 has 16 residues. V lost 5 bases to trimming and J lost 0 bases; unmatched junction nucleotides: 7. Germline CDR1 and CDR2: LNHDA and SQIVND (reference sequence). Worth noting for this clone: What it binds is unknown.

Survey level was the resolution at which the v3.0 immunoSEQ assay ran. Target depth was roughly 35,000-55,000 T-cell genomes per sample. Assay used: immunoSEQ multiplex PCR; TCRdb lists only in-frame clones, some missing. Found here are 30,000 to 40,000 clones, 80% of them singletons; the top ten hold over 4%. This TCR was sampled from a man younger than 35 with HIV. Sequencing used unsorted PBMCs, obtained 1.5 years after starting antiretroviral therapy. J is TRBJ2-3 and V is TRBV19; 8 bases agree with TRBD2. CDR3 sequence (DNA): TGTGCCAGTAGTCCGTGGACTAGCTTTAGCACAGATACGCAGTATTTT. It is translated as CASSPWTSFSTDTQYF.